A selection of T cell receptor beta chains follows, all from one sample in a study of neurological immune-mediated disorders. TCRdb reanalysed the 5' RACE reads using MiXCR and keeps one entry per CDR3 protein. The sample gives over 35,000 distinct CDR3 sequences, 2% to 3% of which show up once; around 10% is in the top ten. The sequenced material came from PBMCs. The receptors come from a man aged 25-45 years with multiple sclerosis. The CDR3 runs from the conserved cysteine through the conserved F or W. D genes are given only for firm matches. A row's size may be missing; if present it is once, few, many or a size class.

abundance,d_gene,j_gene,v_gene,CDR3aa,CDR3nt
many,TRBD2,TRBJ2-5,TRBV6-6,CASYDRGGETQYF,TGTGCCAGCTACGATCGGGGGGGGGAGACCCAGTACTTC
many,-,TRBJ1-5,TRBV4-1,CASSQAGGSAQHF,TGCGCCAGCAGCCAAGCCGGAGGTTCAGCACAGCATTTT
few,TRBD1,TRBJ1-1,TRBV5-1,CDSSIQQGATFF,TGCGACAGCAGCATACAACAGGGGGCGACTTTCTTT
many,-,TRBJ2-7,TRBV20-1,CSARVPGEYEQYF,TGCAGTGCTAGAGTGCCGGGAGAATACGAGCAGTACTTC
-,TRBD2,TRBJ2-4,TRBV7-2,CASSLRRQRESPDVQYF,TGTGCCAGCAGCTTAAGGCGTCAGCGGGAATCCCCTGACGTTCAGTACTTC
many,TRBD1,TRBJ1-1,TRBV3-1,CASSQLTGGDTEAFF,TGTGCCAGCAGCCAGCTAACAGGGGGGGACACTGAAGCTTTCTTT
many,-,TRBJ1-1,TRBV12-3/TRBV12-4,CASSRPGMNTEAFF,TGTGCCAGCAGTCGACCGGGGATGAACACTGAAGCTTTCTTT
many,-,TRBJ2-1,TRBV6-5,CASSPPAENNEQFF,TGTGCCAGCAGTCCCCCAGCGGAGAACAATGAGCAGTTCTTC
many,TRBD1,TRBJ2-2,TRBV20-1,CSASPLDRGDTGELFF,TGCAGTGCTAGCCCCCTCGACAGGGGGGACACCGGGGAGCTGTTTTTT
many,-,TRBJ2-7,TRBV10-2,CARIEQRTYEQYF,TGCGCCAGGATCGAGCAGCGAACCTACGAGCAGTACTTC
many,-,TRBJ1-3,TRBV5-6,CASSLDRGAGGNTIYF,TGTGCCAGCAGCTTGGATCGGGGCGCAGGTGGAAACACCATATATTTT
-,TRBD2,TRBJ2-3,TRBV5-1,CASSLRAGDMQYF,TGCGCCAGCAGCTTGAGGGCGGGAGATATGCAGTATTTT
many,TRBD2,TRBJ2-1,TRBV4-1,CASSQDTSGAYNEQFF,TGCGCCAGCAGCCAAGATACTAGCGGGGCCTACAATGAGCAGTTCTTC
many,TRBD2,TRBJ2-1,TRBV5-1,CASTILAGGGEQFF,TGCGCCAGCACCATACTAGCGGGAGGGGGTGAGCAGTTCTTC
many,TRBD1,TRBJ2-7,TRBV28,CASTSGTGGPHF,TGTGCCAGCACCTCGGGAACAGGGGGGCCGCACTTC
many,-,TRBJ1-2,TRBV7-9,CGTGGADGYTF,TGTGGCACAGGAGGAGCCGATGGCTACACCTTC
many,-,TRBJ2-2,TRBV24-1,CATSDSGPSRAELFF,TGTGCCACCAGTGACTCCGGGCCCTCAAGGGCGGAGCTGTTTTTT
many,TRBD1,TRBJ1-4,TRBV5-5,CASSLQGADEKLFF,TGTGCCAGCAGCTTGCAGGGGGCGGACGAAAAACTGTTTTTT
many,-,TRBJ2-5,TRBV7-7,CASSLDLTAVQETQYF,TGTGCCAGCAGCTTAGATTTGACGGCCGTTCAAGAGACCCAGTACTTC
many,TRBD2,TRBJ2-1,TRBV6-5,CASSVTSPGGSYNEQFF,TGTGCCAGCAGTGTGACTTCCCCCGGGGGGTCCTACAATGAGCAGTTCTTC
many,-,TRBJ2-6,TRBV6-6,CASSYSGAGANVLTF,TGTGCCAGCAGTTACTCTGGCGCTGGGGCCAACGTCCTGACTTTC
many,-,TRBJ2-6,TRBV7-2,CASSLAASSGANVLTF,TGTGCCAGCAGCTTAGCAGCTAGCTCTGGGGCCAACGTCCTGACTTTC
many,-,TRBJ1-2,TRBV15,CATSRVLVRGNYGYTF,TGTGCCACCAGCAGAGTTTTAGTCAGGGGTAACTATGGCTACACCTTC
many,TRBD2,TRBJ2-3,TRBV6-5,CASQRGGADTQYF,TGTGCCAGTCAGCGGGGGGGGGCGGATACGCAGTATTTT
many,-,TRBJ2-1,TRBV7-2,CASSLAFSSSYNEQFF,TGTGCCAGCAGCTTAGCGTTCAGCAGCTCCTACAATGAGCAGTTCTTC
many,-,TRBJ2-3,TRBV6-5,CASSYSRRDEISTDTQYF,TGTGCCAGCAGTTACTCTCGAAGAGACGAGATTAGCACAGATACGCAGTATTTT